A selection of T cell receptor beta chains follows, all from one sample in a study of blood T cell repertoires in COVID-19. Produced via immunoSEQ multiplex PCR; TCRdb's table is partial and in-frame only. The sample holds 100,000 or so clones, 85% to 95% seen once. The sequenced sample consisted of peripheral blood. These receptors originate from a man aged 45-65 years with active COVID-19. Each CDR3 is given with its conserved first and last residue. The order of the fields is V gene, CDR3 length, J gene, CDR3 protein.

>TRBV28|15|TRBJ1-1
CASSLRTGFGTEAFF
>TRBV2|16|TRBJ1-4
CASRGSREALKWELFF
>TRBV5-1|14|TRBJ2-5
CASSLVSGRETQYF
>TRBV11-2|15|TRBJ2-7
CASGIGTSGGYEQYF
>TRBV9|16|TRBJ2-7
CASSVASGQPRDEQYF
>TRBV7-9|12|TRBJ2-7
CASSLSDYEQYF
>TRBV3-1/TRBV3-2|13|TRBJ1-1
CASSHRGLTEAFF
>TRBV6-2/TRBV6-3|11|TRBJ2-7
CASSNYYEQYF
>TRBV19|16|TRBJ1-5
CASSIGETGGNQPQHF
>TRBV28|20|TRBJ1-1
CASSFLLLNPRPLLRNRGFF
>TRBV12-3/TRBV12-4|13|TRBJ2-3
CASSPGGTDTQYF
>TRBV30|14|TRBJ1-2
CAWIRVGADYGYTF
>TRBV30|17|TRBJ2-1
CAWRKSSGRVSYNEQFF
>TRBV5-1|17|TRBJ2-5
CASSSRDSFKYQETQYF
>TRBV19|14|TRBJ2-2
CASHRTGAPGELFF
>TRBV25-1|14|TRBJ2-1
CASLTSGSKNEQFF
>TRBV2|12|TRBJ2-5
CASTEREKTQYF
>TRBV5-1|17|TRBJ2-3
CASSTWTSGYITDTQYF
>TRBV7-3|14|TRBJ2-2
CASSLDSPPGELFF
>TRBV2|13|TRBJ2-6
CASRASGANVLTF
>TRBV30|13|TRBJ1-5
CAWNRGQGQPQHF
>TRBV7-8|14|TRBJ1-5
CASSLAHSNQPQHF
>TRBV28|16|TRBJ1-5
CASSLGQGRGNQPQHF
>TRBV28|15|TRBJ1-1
CASMGSSQGDTEAFF
>TRBV25-1|16|TRBJ2-7
CASSEFGEGDSYEQYF
>TRBV5-1|15|TRBJ2-7
CASSPPTGGTYEQYF
>TRBV6-5|15|TRBJ2-1
CASSLDRGGDNEQFF
>TRBV28|13|TRBJ2-5
CASTFHIQETQYF
>TRBV7-9|13|TRBJ1-5
CASSLSPDQPQHF
>TRBV7-8|14|TRBJ1-1
CASSQGGLNTEAFF
>TRBV6-5|13|TRBJ1-1
CASKIDRDTEAFF
>TRBV27|14|TRBJ1-6
CASSLSGQGSPLHF
>TRBV5-1|18|TRBJ2-1
CASSLRGHALVGNNEQFF
>TRBV5-1|14|TRBJ2-2
CASSGATGAGELFF
>TRBV20-1|10|TRBJ2-1
CSARERPQFF
>TRBV10-3|15|TRBJ1-5
CAISASNGVNQPQHF
>TRBV7-9|14|TRBJ2-1
CASSLADRRNEQFF
>TRBV28|11|TRBJ1-1
CASFQNTEAFF
>TRBV6-1|14|TRBJ1-2
CASSEAARGDGYTF
>TRBV6-5|14|TRBJ2-5
CASPGGGGQETQYF
>TRBV7-9|16|TRBJ2-7
CASTTLRTGSSYEQYF
>TRBV11-2|13|TRBJ1-4
CASSLEFWDILFF
>TRBV2|11|TRBJ2-3
CASGRGDTQYF
>TRBV12-3/TRBV12-4|13|TRBJ1-1
CASSSGPLTEAFF
>TRBV6-6|16|TRBJ2-3
CASSYVGGATTDTQYF
>TRBV30|11|TRBJ1-1
CAWSRTSEAFF
>TRBV19|17|TRBJ2-7
CASSIRLTGTASDEQYF
>TRBV28|16|TRBJ2-1
CASSLVYRGRRGEQFF
>TRBV19|14|TRBJ2-6
CASRLGGGANVLTF
>TRBV7-9|15|TRBJ2-1
CASSLGRGLVNEQFF
>TRBV5-1|15|TRBJ1-1
CASSLRTGKGTEAFF
>TRBV10-3|14|TRBJ1-2
CAISAGQGVYGYTF
>TRBV28|14|TRBJ1-5
CASRGQPSDQPQHF
>TRBV7-9|12|TRBJ2-1
CASSLGGLVLFF
>TRBV28|16|TRBJ2-3
CASGPSISGFADTQYF